The T cell receptor beta chain described here comes from a study of blood T cell repertoires in COVID-19. This clone has a handful of counts. This table comes from immunoSEQ multiplex PCR, and its TCRdb copy is limited to in-frame clones, with some not included. The profile shows some 250,000 clones, 83% of them singletons. The CDR3 sequence is 15 residues long. Trimming took off 4 bases at V and 2 bases at J, with 15 bases between the two ends. Per the germline V gene, CDR1 is MNHEY and CDR2 is SVGAGI. The chain recombines TRBV6-5 with TRBJ2-7; D may be TRBD1 (5 bases). Material: peripheral blood. This sequence was found in an older man with acute or convalescent COVID-19. CDR3 DNA sequence: TGTGCCAGCAGTTCCCCCAAGACAGCTACCTACGAGCAGTACTTC. Translated, it gives CASSSPKTATYEQYF.